These 19 T cell receptor beta chains came from one sample sequenced in a study of post-analysis software for immune sequencing data. The study's findings and limits: There were roughly 5 TRBV segments more frequent in patients than controls, and TRBV5-6, TRBV5-1 and TRBV20-1 were among them.

The authors incorporated unique molecular identifiers into the TCR beta cDNA libraries. TCRdb reprocessed the PCR reads via MiXCR and lists one record per CDR3 protein. The sample yields 750,000 to 950,000 distinct CDR3 sequences, 53% seen once. These receptors have no identified antigens. Sequencing was carried out using blood. All receptors derive from a girl aged 10-17 years with multiple sclerosis.

The chain couples TRBV29-1 to TRBJ1-2, with 8 positions matching TRBD1. The junction had 3 bases not matched to a gene; V was cut back by 6 bases and J by 0 bases. The CDR3 consists of 13 residues. Germline V gene data show CDR1 as SQVTM and CDR2 as ANQGSEA. The CDR3 DNA reads TGCAGCGTCCTACAGGGGGCTAACTATGGCTACACCTTC. It yields the protein CSVLQGANYGYTF.

This chain links TRBV29-1 with TRBJ2-1; D is ambiguous. The CDR3 sequence is 16 residues long. Looked up from germline, CDR1 is SQVTM and CDR2 is ANQGSEA. Trimming took off 6 bases at V and 0 bases at J, with 18 bases between the two ends. This chain's CDR3 is CSVDPGRTSSYNEQFF. The CDR3 coding sequence is TGCAGCGTCGATCCCGGGCGCACAAGCTCCTACAATGAGCAGTTCTTC.

V gene TRBV25-1 combines with J gene TRBJ1-4; D not certain. In germline, CDR1 is MGHDK, CDR2 SYGVNS. Between the trimmed V and J ends, which lost 2 bases and 7 bases, there was a span of 8 bases. There are 13 residues in the CDR3. The CDR3: CASSEGLAEKLFF. In DNA form, the CDR3 reads TGTGCCAGCAGTGAAGGGTTGGCTGAAAAACTGTTTTTT. Looking up the rest from reference TRBV25-1 and TRBJ1-4 gives the full variable domain: EADIYQTPRYLVIGTGKKITLECSQTMGHDKMYWYQQDPGMELHLIHYSYGVNSTEKGDLSSESTVSRIRTEHFPLTLESARPSHTSQYLCASSEGLAEKLFFGSGTQLSVL.

The chain joins TRBV29-1 to TRBJ2-2; D assignment may be TRBD1 or TRBD2 (7 bases each). Germline V gives CDR1 SQVTM, CDR2 ANQGSEA. V was pared by 3 bases and J by 0 bases, with 11 bases between. The CDR3 consists of 15 residues. The CDR3, as DNA: TGCAGCGTTGATCAGGGGGGGACGAACACCGGGGAGCTGTTTTTT. Amino acids: CSVDQGGTNTGELFF.

This sequence joins TRBV12-3 or TRBV12-4 and TRBJ2-3; D call uncertain. V lost 0 bases to trimming and J lost 0 bases, with 7 bases between them. CDR3 length equals 15 residues. The chain's CDR3 is CASSLARISTDTQYF. CDR3 DNA: TGTGCCAGCAGTTTAGCGAGAATCAGCACAGATACGCAGTATTTT.

This chain uses TRBV20-1 with TRBJ2-1, with TRBD2 identical over 10 bases. The trim removed 2 bases at V and 1 base at J, leaving 11 bases unmatched. The CDR3 loop spans 18 amino acids. The germline CDR1 and CDR2 sequences are DFQATT and SNEGSKA (reference sequence). The CDR3 is CSARSPSGRASSYNEQFF. CDR3 nucleotide sequence: TGCAGTGCTAGATCCCCAAGCGGGAGGGCCTCATCCTACAATGAGCAGTTCTTC.

The rearrangement uses TRBV20-1 and TRBJ2-1, with 10 bases that match TRBD1. The CDR3 is 15 amino acids. Per the germline V gene, CDR1 is DFQATT and CDR2 is SNEGSKA (reference sequence). V lost 3 bases to trimming and J lost 6 bases; unmatched junction nucleotides: 8. CDR3 amino acids: CSARSRDRGSNEQFF. Here the CDR3 DNA reads TGCAGTGCTAGGAGCCGGGACAGGGGAAGCAATGAGCAGTTCTTC.

The table lists this clonotype with a few counts. J is TRBJ2-1 and V is TRBV29-1; 8 bases map to TRBD1. Per germline, CDR1 SQVTM and CDR2 ANQGSEA. V dropped 7 bases and J dropped 0; count of bases not matched to a gene: 5. This CDR3 has 14 residues. The CDR3 DNA sequence: TGCAGCGGGGGACAGGCGAGCTCCTACAATGAGCAGTTCTTC. As protein: CSGGQASSYNEQFF.

This clonotype was detected only a few times. The chain carries TRBV7-8 and TRBJ2-3; no reliable D call. Trimming pared 8 bases from V and 2 bases from J, leaving 11 bases between. Germline CDR1 SGHVS, CDR2 FQNEAQ. The CDR3 is 13 amino acids. In nucleotides, the CDR3 is TGTGCCAGCCAAATACCTCCCACAGATACGCAGTATTTT. Its translation is CASQIPPTDTQYF.

This clonotype was found many times. The rearrangement uses TRBV4-1 and TRBJ2-3; TRBD2 might be the D (5 bases). The germline V and J ends were trimmed by 1 base and 4 bases, with 9 bases remaining between them. Germline V lookup: CDR1 MGHRA, CDR2 YSYEKL. The CDR3 length is 14 residues. For the CDR3, the DNA is TGCGCCAGCAGCCAAGCGTCCGGGGCAGATACGCAGTATTTT. It translates to CASSQASGADTQYF.

This clonotype was detected only a few times. The chain recombines TRBV14 with TRBJ2-5; D not resolved. CDR1 SGHDN and CDR2 FVKESK come from the germline V gene. The CDR3 has 15 residues. V gave up 4 bases and J gave up 5 bases, with 17 bases separating them. CDR3 DNA: TGTGCCAGCAGCCTGGGCCTCACGGTGGTGGAGACCCAGTACTTC. Its protein product is CASSLGLTVVETQYF.

As to this clonotype: The junction shows a germline mismatch at one end, possibly a read error. V usage is TRBV2 and J usage is TRBJ2-7; no clear D gene. CDR1 and CDR2 from the germline V gene are SNHLY and FYNNEI. The length of the CDR3 is 11 residues. This CDR3 reads CANSEAYEQYF. The CDR3 DNA reads TGTGCCAACAGTGAAGCCTACGAGCAGTACTTC.

The chain employs TRBV12-3 or TRBV12-4 and TRBJ1-2, with 8 bases identical to TRBD1. J lost 5 bases, V lost 6 bases, and 8 bases had no gene match. The CDR3 runs 14 residues. This CDR3 is CASSPKRQGYGYTF. The CDR3 DNA is TGTGCCAGCAGCCCAAAACGACAGGGGTATGGCTACACCTTC.

The chain joins TRBV7-3 to TRBJ2-1, with 7 bases matching TRBD2. Germline CDR1 reads SGHTA; CDR2 reads FQGTGA. V lost 5 bases and J lost 7; bases outside the gene matches: 11. The CDR3 is 15 residues long. The CDR3 here is CASSTSGEGRNEQFF. The CDR3 DNA reads TGTGCCAGCAGCACCTCCGGGGAGGGCCGAAATGAGCAGTTCTTC.

This clonotype was picked up a small number of times. The chain carries TRBV29-1 and TRBJ1-2; 8 bases map to TRBD1. The trim removed 6 bases at V and 4 bases at J, leaving 4 bases unmatched. The CDR3 sequence is 12 residues long. From germline, CDR1 is SQVTM and CDR2 ANQGSEA. CDR3 sequence (DNA): TGCAGCGTGACAGGGGAGCCCTATGGCTACACCTTC. Residues: CSVTGEPYGYTF. Combining the CDR3 with reference TRBV29-1 and TRBJ1-2 gives the whole variable domain SAVISQKPSRDICQRGTSLTIQCQVDSQVTMMFWYRQQPGQSLTLIATANQGSEATYESGFVIDKFPISRPNLTFSTLTVSNMSPEDSSIYLCSVTGEPYGYTFGSGTRLTVV.

This clonotype was detected only a few times. The chain links TRBV6-5 to TRBJ1-2; no clear D gene. The CDR3 has 14 amino acids. V dropped 10 bases and J dropped 0 bases, with 15 bases sitting between them. Germline V gene lookup returns CDR1 MNHEY and CDR2 SVGAGI. The CDR3 is CATRREMTNYGYTF. The CDR3, as DNA: TGTGCCACCCGAAGGGAGATGACTAACTATGGCTACACCTTC.

V gene TRBV20-1 combines with J gene TRBJ2-5; 8 positions match TRBD1. From germline, CDR1 is DFQATT and CDR2 SNEGSKA (reference sequence). The CDR3 totals 15 residues. With V trimmed by 3 bases and J by 5 bases, 11 bases remained unmatched. DNA of the CDR3: TGCAGTGCTAGGTCAGGGGGCGATTTAAGCGAGACCCAGTACTTC. This encodes CSARSGGDLSETQYF.

This chain connects TRBV5-1 to TRBJ2-7, with D perhaps TRBD1 (5 bases). The length of the CDR3 is 14 residues. The V end lost 0 bases, the J end lost 6 bases, and 13 bases lay between the germline ends. In germline, CDR1 is SGHRS, CDR2 YFSETQ. In DNA, the CDR3 is TGCGCCAGCAGCTTGGGACAGCCGGCCACCGAGCAGTACTTC. As protein: CASSLGQPATEQYF.

The table lists this clonotype with a few counts. The chain couples TRBV20-1 to TRBJ2-5; 7 bases map to TRBD2. CDR3 length: 12 residues. With V trimmed by 5 bases and J by 3 bases, 3 bases remained unmatched. Germline loops: CDR1 DFQATT, CDR2 SNEGSKA (reference sequence). The CDR3 sequence is CSAGGGKETQYF. The DNA of the CDR3 is TGCAGTGCTGGGGGGGGAAAAGAGACCCAGTACTTC.